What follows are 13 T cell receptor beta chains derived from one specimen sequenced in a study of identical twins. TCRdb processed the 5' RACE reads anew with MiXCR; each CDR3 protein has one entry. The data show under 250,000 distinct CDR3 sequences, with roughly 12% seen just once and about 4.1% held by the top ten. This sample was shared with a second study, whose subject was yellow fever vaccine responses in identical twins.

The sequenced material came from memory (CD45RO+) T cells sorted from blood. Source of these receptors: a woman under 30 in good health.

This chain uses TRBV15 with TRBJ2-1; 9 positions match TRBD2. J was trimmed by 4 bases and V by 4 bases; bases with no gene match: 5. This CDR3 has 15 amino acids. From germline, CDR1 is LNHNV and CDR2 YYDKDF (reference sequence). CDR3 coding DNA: TGTGCCACCAGCATGCCGAGCGGGGGGTACAATGAGCAGTTCTTC. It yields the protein CATSMPSGGYNEQFF.

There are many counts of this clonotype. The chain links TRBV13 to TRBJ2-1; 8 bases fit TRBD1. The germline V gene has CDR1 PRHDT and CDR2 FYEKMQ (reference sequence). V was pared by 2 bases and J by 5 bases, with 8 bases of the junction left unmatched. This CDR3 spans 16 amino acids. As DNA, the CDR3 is TGTGCCAGCAGCTTAAATTTTGGACAGGGAGACAATGAGCAGTTCTTC. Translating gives CASSLNFGQGDNEQFF.

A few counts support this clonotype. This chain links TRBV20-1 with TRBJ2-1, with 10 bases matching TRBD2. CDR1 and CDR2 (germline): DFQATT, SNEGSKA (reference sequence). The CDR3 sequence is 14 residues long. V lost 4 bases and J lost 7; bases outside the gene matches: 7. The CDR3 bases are TGCAGTGCTAACCAGCGGGAGGGCCTGAATGAGCAGTTCTTC. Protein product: CSANQREGLNEQFF.

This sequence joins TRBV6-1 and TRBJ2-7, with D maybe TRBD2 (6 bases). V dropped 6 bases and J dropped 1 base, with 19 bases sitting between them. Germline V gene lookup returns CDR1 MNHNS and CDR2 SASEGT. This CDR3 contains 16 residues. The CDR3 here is CASRDVSGARSYEQYF. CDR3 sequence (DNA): TGTGCCAGCAGGGATGTCTCGGGAGCGAGGTCCTACGAGCAGTACTTC.

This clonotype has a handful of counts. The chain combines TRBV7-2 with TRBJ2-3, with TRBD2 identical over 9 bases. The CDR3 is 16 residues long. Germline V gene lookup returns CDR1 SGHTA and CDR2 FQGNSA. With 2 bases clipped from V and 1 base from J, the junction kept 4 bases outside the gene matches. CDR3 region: CASSLYQRGGTDTQYF. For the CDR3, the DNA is TGTGCCAGCAGCTTATATCAGCGGGGGGGCACAGATACGCAGTATTTT.

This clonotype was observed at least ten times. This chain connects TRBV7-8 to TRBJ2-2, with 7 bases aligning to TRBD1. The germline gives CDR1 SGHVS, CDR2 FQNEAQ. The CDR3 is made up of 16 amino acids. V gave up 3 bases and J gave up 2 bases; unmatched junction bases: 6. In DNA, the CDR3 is TGTGCCAGCAGCTTGAGGGACAGATACAACACCGGGGAGCTGTTTTTT. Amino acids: CASSLRDRYNTGELFF.

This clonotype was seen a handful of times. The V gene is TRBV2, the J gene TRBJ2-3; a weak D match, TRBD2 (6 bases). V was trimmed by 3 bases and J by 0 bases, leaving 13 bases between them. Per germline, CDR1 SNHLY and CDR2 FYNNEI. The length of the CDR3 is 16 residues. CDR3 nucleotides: TGTGCCAGCAGTGACCCCCTAGCGCCAAGCACAGATACGCAGTATTTT. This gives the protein CASSDPLAPSTDTQYF. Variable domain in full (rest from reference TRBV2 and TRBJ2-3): EPEVTQTPSHQVTQMGQEVILRCVPISNHLYFYWYRQILGQKVEFLVSFYNNEISEKSEIFDDQFSVERPDGSNFTLKIRSTKLEDSAMYFCASSDPLAPSTDTQYFGPGTRLTVL.

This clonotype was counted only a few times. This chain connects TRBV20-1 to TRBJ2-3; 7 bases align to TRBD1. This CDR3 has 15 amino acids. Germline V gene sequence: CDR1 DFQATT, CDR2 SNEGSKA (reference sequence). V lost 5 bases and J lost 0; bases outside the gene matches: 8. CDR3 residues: CSAADRATSTDTQYF. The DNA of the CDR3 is TGCAGTGCTGCCGACAGGGCAACTAGCACAGATACGCAGTATTTT.

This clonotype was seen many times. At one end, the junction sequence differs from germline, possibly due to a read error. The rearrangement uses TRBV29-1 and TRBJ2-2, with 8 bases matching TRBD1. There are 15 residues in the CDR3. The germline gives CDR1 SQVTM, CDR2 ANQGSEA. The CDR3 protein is CSVKEKDRDTGELFF. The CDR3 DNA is TGCAGCGTTAAAGAGAAGGACAGGGATACCGGGGAGCTGTTTTTT.

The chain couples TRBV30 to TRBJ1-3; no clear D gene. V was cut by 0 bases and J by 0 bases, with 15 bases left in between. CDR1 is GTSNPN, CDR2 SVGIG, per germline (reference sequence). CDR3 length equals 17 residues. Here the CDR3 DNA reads TGTGCCTGGAGTGTCCGACCGACCGGAAGCTCTGGAAACACCATATATTTT. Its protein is CAWSVRPTGSSGNTIYF. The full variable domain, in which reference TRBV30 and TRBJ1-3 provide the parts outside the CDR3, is SQTIHQWPATLVQPVGSPLSLECTVEGTSNPNLYWYRQAAGRGLQLLFYSVGIGQISSEVPQNLSASRPQDRQFILSSKKLLLSDSGFYLCAWSVRPTGSSGNTIYFGEGSWLTVV.

Here the CDR3 reads CSAPLHPGQGARNEQFF. CDR3 coding DNA: TGCAGTGCGCCACTTCACCCGGGACAGGGGGCTCGGAATGAGCAGTTCTTC. The V call is TRBV20-1, the J call TRBJ2-1, with 12 bases fitting TRBD1. With V trimmed by 6 bases and J by 7 bases, 16 bases remained unmatched. The CDR3 consists of 17 residues. Germline V gene lookup returns CDR1 DFQATT and CDR2 SNEGSKA (reference sequence).

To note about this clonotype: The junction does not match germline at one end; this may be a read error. The CDR3 here is CASSSPLGNEQFF. In DNA, the CDR3 is TGTGCTAGCAGCTCCCCGCTTGGCAATGAGCAGTTCTTC. This rearrangement joins TRBV7-7 to TRBJ2-1, with D unclear. Germline loops: CDR1 SSHAT, CDR2 FNYEAQ (reference sequence). The CDR3 extends over 13 amino acids. Looking up the rest from reference TRBV7-7 and TRBJ2-1 gives the full variable domain: GAGVSQSPRYKVTKRGQDVTLRCDPISSHATLYWYQQALGQGPEFLTYFNYEAQPDKSGLPSDRFSAERPEGSISTLTIQRTEQRDSAMYRCASSSPLGNEQFFGPGTRLTVL.

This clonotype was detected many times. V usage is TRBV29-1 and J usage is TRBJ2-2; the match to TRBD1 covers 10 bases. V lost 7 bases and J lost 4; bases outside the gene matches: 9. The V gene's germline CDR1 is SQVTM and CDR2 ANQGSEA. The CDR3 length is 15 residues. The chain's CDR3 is CSAGTGVGSTGELFF. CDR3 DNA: TGCAGCGCAGGGACAGGGGTCGGGAGCACCGGGGAGCTGTTTTTT.